This TCR beta chain was identified during a study of T cell repertoires in cytomegalovirus infection. As for the study in general: Based on public TCR beta signatures, there were indications of CMV infection and of a matching HLA type.

With respect to this clonotype: As yet, its antigen is unknown.

Germline V gene data show CDR1 as MGHRA and CDR2 as YSYEKL. The CDR3 totals 14 residues. Deletions cut 1 base from V and 0 bases from J, with 6 bases between. Using its own MiXCR run on the reads, TCRdb lists one record per CDR3 protein. The data hold 95,000 to 150,000 distinct CDR3 sequences, with 30% to 40% observed a single time. The input for sequencing was CD8+ T cells from cultured PBMCs, taken from culture after CMV antigen stimulation. This sequence originates from a human donor in good health (CMV status not recorded). Some clones in this sample may be carry-over from other donors' samples. This chain links TRBV4-1 with TRBJ1-1; D not certain. CDR3 sequence: CASSQVGLNTEAFF. The CDR3 coding sequence is TGCGCCAGCAGCCAAGTGGGCCTGAACACTGAAGCTTTCTTT.